Presented here are 21 T cell receptor beta chains from one specimen sequenced in a study of identical twins. TCRdb re-derived calls from the 5' RACE reads in MiXCR, one entry per CDR3 protein. The data contain about 520,000 distinct CDR3 sequences, about 20% of them singletons. The sample was also reused in another study, on T cells expressing NK-cell markers.

Material: CD4+ T cells sorted from blood. The receptors stem from a woman between 18 and 30 years old in good health.

The J gene is TRBJ2-1, the V gene TRBV5-1, with D maybe TRBD2 (6 bases). CDR1 is SGHRS and CDR2 is YFSETQ in the germline V gene. This CDR3 is 14 amino acids long. V was cut by 0 bases and J by 7 bases, with 11 bases left in between. CDR3 residues: CASSLDGGRNEQFF. The CDR3, as DNA: TGCGCCAGCAGCTTGGACGGAGGGAGGAATGAGCAGTTCTTC.

The genes are TRBV12-3 or TRBV12-4 and TRBJ1-2; TRBD1 matches at 8 bases. The V and J ends lost 4 bases and 6 bases, in that order; junction bases with no gene match: 10. This CDR3 comprises 15 residues. The CDR3 reads CASSSGQAVGNGYTF. CDR3 in DNA: TGTGCCAGCAGTTCGGGACAGGCTGTAGGGAATGGCTACACCTTC.

The chain combines TRBV20-1 with TRBJ2-5; D possibly matches TRBD1 or TRBD2 (5 bases each). This CDR3 is 12 amino acids long. Trimming cost V 2 bases and J 7 bases, with 11 bases left between them. The germline gives CDR1 DFQATT, CDR2 SNEGSKA (reference sequence). CDR3 protein: CSARRGSATQYF. The CDR3 nucleotides are TGCAGTGCTAGACGGGGCTCCGCGACCCAGTACTTC.

The CDR3 is CSARRGEKLFF. Here the CDR3 DNA reads TGCAGTGCTAGACGGGGTGAAAAACTGTTTTTT. The chain has TRBV20-1 and TRBJ1-4; D uncertain. V was clipped by 2 bases and J by 7 bases, with 5 bases between them. Per germline, CDR1 DFQATT and CDR2 SNEGSKA (reference sequence). The CDR3 sequence is 11 residues long.

This clonotype was counted between two and nine times. The chain has TRBV9 and TRBJ2-1; D gene uncertain. The V and J ends lost 2 bases and 7 bases respectively, with 16 bases between them. Germline V gene data show CDR1 as SGDLS and CDR2 as YYNGEE. The CDR3 runs 15 residues. This CDR3 is CASSVQAYSRNEQFF. CDR3 coding DNA: TGTGCCAGCAGCGTTCAGGCGTACAGCAGGAATGAGCAGTTCTTC.

This clonotype was observed a handful of times. This sequence joins TRBV4-3 and TRBJ2-4; TRBD2 agrees at 9 bases. Germline V CDR1 and CDR2: LGHNA, YSLEER. The CDR3 is 15 residues long. Trimming took 4 bases from V and 8 from J; bases not matched to a gene: 9. The CDR3 here is CASSRAVAGADIQYF. The CDR3 DNA follows: TGCGCCAGCAGCCGCGCTGTAGCGGGAGCGGACATTCAGTACTTC.

J is TRBJ2-5 and V is TRBV6-2 or TRBV6-3, with 10 bases fitting TRBD1. The junction had 12 bases not matched to a gene; V was cut back by 0 bases and J by 5 bases. The CDR3 is 18 amino acids. Germline CDR1 and CDR2: MNHEY and SVGEGT. The CDR3 loop is CASSYSALGTGDYETQYF. CDR3 nucleotide sequence: TGTGCCAGCAGTTACTCGGCGCTGGGGACAGGGGATTATGAGACCCAGTACTTC.

The chain has TRBV5-1 and TRBJ2-4; D gene ambiguous. The length of the CDR3 is 15 residues. Trimming shortened V by 0 bases and J by 3 bases, and 10 bases separated the two germline ends. Germline V lookup: CDR1 SGHRS, CDR2 YFSETQ. The CDR3 sequence: CASSLVQVGKNIQYF. As DNA, the CDR3 is TGCGCCAGCAGCTTGGTTCAGGTGGGCAAAAACATTCAGTACTTC. The variable domain in full, with the rest retrieved from reference TRBV5-1 and TRBJ2-4, is KAGVTQTPRYLIKTRGQQVTLSCSPISGHRSVSWYQQTPGQGLQFLFEYFSETQRNKGNFPGRFSGRQFSNSRSEMNVSTLELGDSALYLCASSLVQVGKNIQYFGAGTRLSVL.

The chain joins TRBV6-6 to TRBJ2-7; D could derive from TRBD1 or TRBD2 (5 bases each). Between the trimmed V and J ends, which lost 10 bases and 6 bases, there was a span of 16 bases. This CDR3 is built from 12 residues. Per the germline V gene, CDR1 is MNHNY and CDR2 is SVGAGI (reference sequence). In nucleotides, the CDR3 is TGTGCCATCCGAGAGGGGATGGGCGAGCAGTACTTC. Residues: CAIREGMGEQYF.

The chain uses TRBV7-6 and TRBJ2-7; maybe TRBD1 (5 bases). Germline V lookup: CDR1 SGHVS, CDR2 FNYEAQ. Trimming pared 5 bases from V and 1 base from J, leaving 12 bases between. CDR3 length equals 14 residues. For the CDR3, the DNA is TGTGCCAGCAGCACCACGCCAGGGTCCTACGAGCAGTACTTC. It encodes CASSTTPGSYEQYF.

This clonotype has only a few counts. V is TRBV7-2 and J is TRBJ2-3; D not resolved. The germline V gene has CDR1 SGHTA and CDR2 FQGNSA. Trimming shortened V by 1 base and J by 0 bases, and 11 bases separated the two germline ends. This CDR3 has 16 residues. The CDR3 loop is CASSLVGGSSTDTQYF. As DNA, the CDR3 is TGTGCCAGCAGCTTAGTCGGCGGATCTAGCACAGATACGCAGTATTTT.

This clonotype showed up just a few times. The V call is TRBV20-1, the J call TRBJ2-1; D ambiguous. The CDR3 has 10 amino acids. V was shortened by 5 bases and J by 10 bases, with 9 bases between the two germline ends. Germline lookup yields CDR1 DFQATT and CDR2 SNEGSKA (reference sequence). This CDR3 reads CSAVSVEQFF. The DNA for the CDR3 is TGCAGTGCTGTCTCTGTAGAGCAGTTCTTC.

The rearrangement links TRBV7-3 to TRBJ2-3; 7 bases match TRBD2. Germline lookup yields CDR1 SGHTA and CDR2 FQGTGA. J gave up 10 bases and V 2 bases, and 3 bases lay outside the gene matches. The CDR3 runs to 12 residues. DNA for the CDR3: TGTGCCAGCAGCTTAGGGGGGGTTCCGCAGTATTTT. It codes for CASSLGGVPQYF. Complete variable domain (other parts from reference TRBV7-3 and TRBJ2-3): GAGVSQTPSNKVTEKGKYVELRCDPISGHTALYWYRQSLGQGPEFLIYFQGTGAADDSGLPNDRFFAVRPEGSVSTLKIQRTERGDSAVYLCASSLGGVPQYFGPGTRLTVL.

The genes are TRBV4-3 and TRBJ1-1, with D maybe TRBD1 (5 bases). The length of the CDR3 is 14 residues. The germline V gene encodes CDR1 LGHNA and CDR2 YSLEER. The V and J ends lost 4 bases and 0 bases respectively, with 9 bases between them. The CDR3 DNA sequence: TGCGCCAGCAGCCCGACAGTTCTGAACACTGAAGCTTTCTTT. It codes for CASSPTVLNTEAFF.

This chain joins TRBV4-1 and TRBJ2-1; TRBD2 matches at 13 bases. CDR1 and CDR2 (germline): MGHRA, YSYEKL. This CDR3 contains 17 residues. V shed 4 bases and J 8 bases; nucleotides not matched to a gene: 11. CDR3 sequence (DNA): TGCGCCAGCAGCCCAGAAACAGGGACTAGCGGGGTCTATGAGCAGTTCTTC. Translating it yields CASSPETGTSGVYEQFF.

The chain combines TRBV6-5 with TRBJ2-3, with TRBD2 matching 7 bases. This CDR3 has 14 residues. V lost 3 bases and J lost 5; bases outside the gene matches: 5. Germline CDR1 reads MNHEY; CDR2 reads SVGAGI. CDR3 nucleotides: TGTGCCAGCAGTTATGGGGGAGGGATAGATACGCAGTATTTT. The encoded protein is CASSYGGGIDTQYF.

The chain links TRBV6-1 to TRBJ1-5; tentative D call: TRBD1 (6 bases). This CDR3 comprises 14 residues. With 7 bases removed from V and 2 bases from J, the gap between germline ends came to 12 bases. Germline-derived CDR1 and CDR2 are MNHNS and SASEGT. The chain's CDR3 is CASNSAGGNQPQHF. DNA for the CDR3: TGTGCCAGCAATAGTGCAGGGGGCAATCAGCCCCAGCATTTT.

Note on this clonotype: This sequence may be a read error, since a much larger clone differs from it by one base. V usage is TRBV4-2 and J usage is TRBJ2-3, with 8 nucleotides matching TRBD2. The CDR3 is made up of 14 amino acids. Germline CDR1 reads LGHNA; CDR2 reads YNFKEQ. The CDR3 coding sequence is TGTTCCAGCATGACGGGGGGGAACACAGATACGCAGTATTTT. The encoded protein is CSSMTGGNTDTQYF.

This clonotype was counted a few times. J is TRBJ1-6 and V is TRBV5-5; a weak D match, TRBD1 (6 bases). This CDR3 has 12 residues. V dropped 9 bases and J dropped 8 bases, with 12 bases sitting between them. Looked up from germline, CDR1 is SGHKS and CDR2 is YYEKEE (reference sequence). In DNA form, the CDR3 reads TGTGCCACCACCAGGGGTTATTCACCCCTCCACTTT. It yields the protein CATTRGYSPLHF.

This clonotype has a handful of counts. This chain connects TRBV28 to TRBJ2-6; TRBD1 agrees at 9 bases. The CDR3 consists of 15 residues. The V and J ends lost 10 bases and 2 bases, in that order; junction bases with no gene match: 6. Germline assignment: CDR1 MDHEN and CDR2 SYDVKM. The CDR3 sequence is CATIRDRAGANVLTF. The CDR3 DNA sequence: TGTGCCACCATTAGGGACAGGGCTGGGGCCAACGTCCTGACTTTC.

In its sample, this clonotype was seen a few times. V gene TRBV5-1 combines with J gene TRBJ2-7; TRBD1 matches 9 bases. Germline V gene lookup returns CDR1 SGHRS and CDR2 YFSETQ. This CDR3 has 15 residues. V shed 4 bases, J shed 3 bases, and the junction held 8 bases outside the gene matches. CDR3 in amino acids: CASSPSPGQGYEQYF. DNA of the CDR3: TGCGCCAGCAGCCCCTCACCGGGACAGGGCTACGAGCAGTACTTC. The full variable domain, with the rest looked up from reference TRBV5-1 and TRBJ2-7, is KAGVTQTPRYLIKTRGQQVTLSCSPISGHRSVSWYQQTPGQGLQFLFEYFSETQRNKGNFPGRFSGRQFSNSRSEMNVSTLELGDSALYLCASSPSPGQGYEQYFGPGTRLTVT.